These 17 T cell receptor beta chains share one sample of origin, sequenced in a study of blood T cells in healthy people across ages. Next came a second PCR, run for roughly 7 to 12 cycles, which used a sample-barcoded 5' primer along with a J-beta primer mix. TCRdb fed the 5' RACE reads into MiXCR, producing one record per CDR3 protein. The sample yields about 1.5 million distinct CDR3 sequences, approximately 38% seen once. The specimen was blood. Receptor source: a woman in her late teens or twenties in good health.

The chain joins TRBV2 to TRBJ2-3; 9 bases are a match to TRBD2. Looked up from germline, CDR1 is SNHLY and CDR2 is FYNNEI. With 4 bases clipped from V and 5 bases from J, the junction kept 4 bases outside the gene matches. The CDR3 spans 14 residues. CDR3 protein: CASSALAGKDTQYF. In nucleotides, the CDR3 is TGTGCCAGCAGTGCGCTAGCGGGGAAAGATACGCAGTATTTT.

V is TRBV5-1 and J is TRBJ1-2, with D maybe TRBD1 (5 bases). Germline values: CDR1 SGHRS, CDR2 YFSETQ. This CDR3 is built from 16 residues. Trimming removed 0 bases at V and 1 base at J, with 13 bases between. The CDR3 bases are TGCGCCAGCAGCTTGGGCCAAGGGACTAATAACTATGGCTACACCTTC. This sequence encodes CASSLGQGTNNYGYTF.

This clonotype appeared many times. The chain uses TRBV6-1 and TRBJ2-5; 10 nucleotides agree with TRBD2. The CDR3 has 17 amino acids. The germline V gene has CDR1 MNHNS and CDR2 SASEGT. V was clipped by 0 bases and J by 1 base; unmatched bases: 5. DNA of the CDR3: TGTGCCAGCAGTGAAGCCTCGTCTAGCGGGGGCCAAGAGACCCAGTACTTC. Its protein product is CASSEASSSGGQETQYF.

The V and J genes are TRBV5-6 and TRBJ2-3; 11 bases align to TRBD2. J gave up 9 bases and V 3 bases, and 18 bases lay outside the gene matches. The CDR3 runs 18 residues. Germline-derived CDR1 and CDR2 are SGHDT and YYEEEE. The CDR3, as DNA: TGTGCCAGCAGCTCAATCGGAATAGCGGGGGGGCCGGGATACACGCAGTATTTT. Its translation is CASSSIGIAGGPGYTQYF.

The CDR3 reads CASSLHAGGRSTDTQYF. The CDR3 DNA reads TGTGCCAGCAGTTTACACGCGGGGGGGCGATCCACAGATACGCAGTATTTT. The rearrangement joins TRBV12-3 or TRBV12-4 to TRBJ2-3, with 9 bases that match TRBD2. The CDR3 contains 17 residues. With 2 bases clipped from V and 2 bases from J, the junction kept 8 bases outside the gene matches.

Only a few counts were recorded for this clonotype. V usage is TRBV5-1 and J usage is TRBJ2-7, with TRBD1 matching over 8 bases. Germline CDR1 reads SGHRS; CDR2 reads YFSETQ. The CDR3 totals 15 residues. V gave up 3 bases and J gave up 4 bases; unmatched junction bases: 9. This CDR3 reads CASSSRTGISYEQYF. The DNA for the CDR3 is TGCGCCAGCAGCTCAAGGACAGGGATTAGTTACGAGCAGTACTTC.

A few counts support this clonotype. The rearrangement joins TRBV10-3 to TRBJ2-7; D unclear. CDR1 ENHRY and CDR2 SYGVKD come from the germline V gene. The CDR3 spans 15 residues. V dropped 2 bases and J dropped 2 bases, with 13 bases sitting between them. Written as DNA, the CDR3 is TGTGCCATCAGTGAGGGGTACGCCCTACCCTACGAGCAGTACTTC. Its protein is CAISEGYALPYEQYF.

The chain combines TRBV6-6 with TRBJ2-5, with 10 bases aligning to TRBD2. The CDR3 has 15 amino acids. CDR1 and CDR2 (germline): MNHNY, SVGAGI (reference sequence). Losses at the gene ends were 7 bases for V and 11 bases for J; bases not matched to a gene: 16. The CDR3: CASTLLAGPYNEQYF. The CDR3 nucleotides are TGTGCCAGCACCTTACTAGCGGGGCCCTACAATGAGCAGTACTTC.

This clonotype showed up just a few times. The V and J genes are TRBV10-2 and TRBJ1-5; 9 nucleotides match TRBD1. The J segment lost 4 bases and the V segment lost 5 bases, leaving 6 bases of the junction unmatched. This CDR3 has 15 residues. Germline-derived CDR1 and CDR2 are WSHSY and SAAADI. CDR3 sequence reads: CASSPTGTGNQPQHF. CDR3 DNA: TGCGCCAGCAGTCCCACCGGGACAGGGAATCAGCCCCAGCATTTT.

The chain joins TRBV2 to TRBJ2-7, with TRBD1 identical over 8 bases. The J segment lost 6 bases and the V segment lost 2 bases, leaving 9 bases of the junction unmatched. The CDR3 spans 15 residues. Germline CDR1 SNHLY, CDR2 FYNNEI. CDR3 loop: CASSERSRGPGEQYF. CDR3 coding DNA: TGTGCCAGCAGTGAAAGGTCCAGGGGGCCAGGCGAGCAGTACTTC.

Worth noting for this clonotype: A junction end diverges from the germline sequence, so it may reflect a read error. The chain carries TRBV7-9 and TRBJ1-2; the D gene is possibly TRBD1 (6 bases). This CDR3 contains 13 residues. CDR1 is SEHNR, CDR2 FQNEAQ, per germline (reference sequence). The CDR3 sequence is CASSWGQNYDYTF. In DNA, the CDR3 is TGTGCCAGCAGCTGGGGGCAGAACTATGACTACACCTTC.

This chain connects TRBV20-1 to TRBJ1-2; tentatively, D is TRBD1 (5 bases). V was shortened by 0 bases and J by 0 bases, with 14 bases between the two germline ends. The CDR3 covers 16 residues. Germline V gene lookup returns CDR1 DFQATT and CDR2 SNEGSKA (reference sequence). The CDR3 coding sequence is TGCAGTGCTAGAGACCGCCAGGGCGCGACTAACTATGGCTACACCTTC. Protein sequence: CSARDRQGATNYGYTF.

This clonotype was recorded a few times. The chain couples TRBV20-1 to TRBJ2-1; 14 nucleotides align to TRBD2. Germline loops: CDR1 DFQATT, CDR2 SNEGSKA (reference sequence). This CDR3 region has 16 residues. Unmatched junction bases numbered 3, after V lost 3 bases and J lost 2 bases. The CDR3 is CSASGLAGGTYNEQFF. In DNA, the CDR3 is TGCAGTGCTAGTGGACTAGCGGGAGGCACCTACAATGAGCAGTTCTTC.

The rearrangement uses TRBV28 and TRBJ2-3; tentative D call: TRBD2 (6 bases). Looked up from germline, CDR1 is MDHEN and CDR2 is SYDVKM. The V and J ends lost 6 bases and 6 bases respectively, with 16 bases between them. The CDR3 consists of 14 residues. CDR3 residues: CASSQRRDQDTQYF. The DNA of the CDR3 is TGTGCCAGCAGCCAGAGGAGGGACCAGGATACGCAGTATTTT.

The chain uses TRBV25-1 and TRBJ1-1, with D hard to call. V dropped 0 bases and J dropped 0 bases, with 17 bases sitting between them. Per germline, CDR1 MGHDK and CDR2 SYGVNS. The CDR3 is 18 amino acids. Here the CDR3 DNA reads TGTGCCAGCAGTGAATATGGGCAGGCAAACAAAATGAACACTGAAGCTTTCTTT. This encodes CASSEYGQANKMNTEAFF.

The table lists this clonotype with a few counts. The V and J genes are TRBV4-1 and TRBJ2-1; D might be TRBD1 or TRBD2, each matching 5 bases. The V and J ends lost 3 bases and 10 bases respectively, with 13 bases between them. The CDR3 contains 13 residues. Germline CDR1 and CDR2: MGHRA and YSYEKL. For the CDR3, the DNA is TGCGCCAGCAGCCACGCAGACGAGGGGGAGCAGTTCTTC. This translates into CASSHADEGEQFF.

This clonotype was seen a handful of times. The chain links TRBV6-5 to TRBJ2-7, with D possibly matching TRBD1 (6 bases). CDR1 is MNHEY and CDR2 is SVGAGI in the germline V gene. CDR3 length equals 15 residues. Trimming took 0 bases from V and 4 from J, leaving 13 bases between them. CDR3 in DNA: TGTGCCAGCAGTTACTCGGAGCAGGGGCGGTACGAGCAGTACTTC. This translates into CASSYSEQGRYEQYF.